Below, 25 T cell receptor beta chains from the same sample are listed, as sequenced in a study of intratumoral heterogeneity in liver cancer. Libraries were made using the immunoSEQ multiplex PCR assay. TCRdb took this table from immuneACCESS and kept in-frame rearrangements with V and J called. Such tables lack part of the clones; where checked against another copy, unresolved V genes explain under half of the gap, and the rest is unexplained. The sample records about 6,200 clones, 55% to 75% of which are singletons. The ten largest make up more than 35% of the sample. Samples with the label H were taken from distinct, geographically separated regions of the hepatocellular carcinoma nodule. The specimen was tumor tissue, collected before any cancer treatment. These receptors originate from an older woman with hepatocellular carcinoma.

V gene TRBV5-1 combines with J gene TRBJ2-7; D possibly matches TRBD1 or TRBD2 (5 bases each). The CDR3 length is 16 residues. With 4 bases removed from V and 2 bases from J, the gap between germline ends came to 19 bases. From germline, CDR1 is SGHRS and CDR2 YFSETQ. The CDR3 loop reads CASSPNRDRLTYEQYF. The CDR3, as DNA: TGCGCCAGCAGCCCAAACCGGGACCGATTAACCTACGAGCAGTACTTC.

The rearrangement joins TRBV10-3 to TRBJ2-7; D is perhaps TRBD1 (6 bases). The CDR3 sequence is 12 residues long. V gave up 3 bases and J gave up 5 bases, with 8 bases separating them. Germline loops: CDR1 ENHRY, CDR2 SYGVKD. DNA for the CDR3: TGTGCCATCAGTGACAGGGGTAACGAGCAGTACTTC. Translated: CAISDRGNEQYF.

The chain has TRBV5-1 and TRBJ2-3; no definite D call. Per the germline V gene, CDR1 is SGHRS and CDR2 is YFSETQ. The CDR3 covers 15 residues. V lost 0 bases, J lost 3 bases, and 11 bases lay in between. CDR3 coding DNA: TGCGCCAGCAGCTTGGCCGGCCTAGATACAGATACGCAGTATTTT. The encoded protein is CASSLAGLDTDTQYF.

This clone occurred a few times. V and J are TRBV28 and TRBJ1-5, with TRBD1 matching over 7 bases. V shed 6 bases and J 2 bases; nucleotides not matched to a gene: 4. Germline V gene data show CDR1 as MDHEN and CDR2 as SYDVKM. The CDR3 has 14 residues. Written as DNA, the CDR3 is TGTGCCAGCAGGCAAGGGGGCGGCAATCAGCCCCAGCATTTT. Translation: CASRQGGGNQPQHF.

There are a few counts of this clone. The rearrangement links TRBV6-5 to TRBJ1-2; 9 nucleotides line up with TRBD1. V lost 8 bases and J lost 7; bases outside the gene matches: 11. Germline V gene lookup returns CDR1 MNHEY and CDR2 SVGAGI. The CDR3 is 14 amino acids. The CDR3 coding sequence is TGTGCCAGCCTCACGGGACAGGGATCTGGTGGCTACACCTTC. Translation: CASLTGQGSGGYTF.

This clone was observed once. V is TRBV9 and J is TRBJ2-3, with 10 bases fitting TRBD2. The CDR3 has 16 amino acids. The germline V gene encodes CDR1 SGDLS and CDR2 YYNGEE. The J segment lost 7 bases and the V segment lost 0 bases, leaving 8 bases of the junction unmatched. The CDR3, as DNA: TGTGCCAGCAGCGTAGGAACTAGCGGGGCGACGAATACGCAGTATTTT. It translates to CASSVGTSGATNTQYF.

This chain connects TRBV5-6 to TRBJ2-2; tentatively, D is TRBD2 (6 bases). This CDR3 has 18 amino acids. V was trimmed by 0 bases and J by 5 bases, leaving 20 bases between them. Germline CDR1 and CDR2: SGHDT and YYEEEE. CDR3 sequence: CASSLGETRRARTGELFF. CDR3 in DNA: TGTGCCAGCAGCTTGGGGGAGACTAGGCGGGCGAGGACCGGGGAGCTGTTTTTT. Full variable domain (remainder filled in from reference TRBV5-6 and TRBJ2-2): DAGVTQSPTHLIKTRGQQVTLRCSPKSGHDTVSWYQQALGQGPQFIFQYYEEEERQRGNFPDRFSGHQFPNYSSELNVNALLLGDSALYLCASSLGETRRARTGELFFGEGSRLTVL.

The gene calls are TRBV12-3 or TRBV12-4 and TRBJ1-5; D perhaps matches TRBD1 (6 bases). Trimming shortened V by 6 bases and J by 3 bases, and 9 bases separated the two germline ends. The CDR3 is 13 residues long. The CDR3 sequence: CASSQGYNQPQHF. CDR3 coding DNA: TGTGCCAGCAGCCAGGGGTACAATCAGCCCCAGCATTTT.

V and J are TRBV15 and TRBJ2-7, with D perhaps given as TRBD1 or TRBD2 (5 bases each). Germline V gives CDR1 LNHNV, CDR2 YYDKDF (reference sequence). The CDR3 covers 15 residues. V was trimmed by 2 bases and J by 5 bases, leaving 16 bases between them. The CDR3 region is CATSRRQGTWDEQYF. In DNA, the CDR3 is TGTGCCACCAGCAGAAGACAAGGGACCTGGGACGAGCAGTACTTC.

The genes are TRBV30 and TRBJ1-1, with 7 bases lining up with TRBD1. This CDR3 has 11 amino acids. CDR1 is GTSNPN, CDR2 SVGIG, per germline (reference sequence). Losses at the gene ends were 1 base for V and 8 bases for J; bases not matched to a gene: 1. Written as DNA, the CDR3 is TGTGCCTGGAGTGAGACAGGGGAAGCTTTCTTT. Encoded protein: CAWSETGEAFF. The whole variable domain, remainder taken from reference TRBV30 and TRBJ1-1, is SQTIHQWPATLVQPVGSPLSLECTVEGTSNPNLYWYRQAAGRGLQLLFYSVGIGQISSEVPQNLSASRPQDRQFILSSKKLLLSDSGFYLCAWSETGEAFFGQGTRLTVV.

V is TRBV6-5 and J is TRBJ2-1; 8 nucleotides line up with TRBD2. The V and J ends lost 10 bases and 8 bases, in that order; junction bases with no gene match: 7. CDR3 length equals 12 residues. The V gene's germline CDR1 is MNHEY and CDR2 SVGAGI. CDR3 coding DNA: TGTGCCACGGGGGGGGCGTTGGATGAGCAGTTCTTC. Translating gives CATGGALDEQFF.

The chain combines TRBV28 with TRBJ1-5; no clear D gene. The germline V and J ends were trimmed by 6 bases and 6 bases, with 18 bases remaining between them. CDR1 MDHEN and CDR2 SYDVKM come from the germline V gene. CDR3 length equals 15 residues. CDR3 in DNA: TGTGCCAGCAGCGAATGGGGAGGGCTCCTTCAGCCCCAGCATTTT. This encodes CASSEWGGLLQPQHF. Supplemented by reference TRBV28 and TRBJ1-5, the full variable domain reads DVKVTQSSRYLVKRTGEKVFLECVQDMDHENMFWYRQDPGLGLRLIYFSYDVKMKEKGDIPEGYSVSREKKERFSLILESASTNQTSMYLCASSEWGGLLQPQHFGDGTRLSIL.

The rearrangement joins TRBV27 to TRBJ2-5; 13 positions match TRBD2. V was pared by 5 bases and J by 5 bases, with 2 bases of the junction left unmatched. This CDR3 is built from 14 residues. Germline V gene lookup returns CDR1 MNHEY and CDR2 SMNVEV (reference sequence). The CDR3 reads CASSGTSGTETQYF. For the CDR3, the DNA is TGTGCCAGCAGTGGGACTAGCGGGACTGAGACCCAGTACTTC.

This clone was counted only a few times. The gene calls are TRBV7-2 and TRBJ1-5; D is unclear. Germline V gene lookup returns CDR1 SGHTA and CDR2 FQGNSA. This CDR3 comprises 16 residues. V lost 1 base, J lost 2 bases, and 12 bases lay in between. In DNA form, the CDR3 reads TGTGCCAGCAGCTTAGTGGGCAGGAACGGCAATCAGCCCCAGCATTTT. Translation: CASSLVGRNGNQPQHF.

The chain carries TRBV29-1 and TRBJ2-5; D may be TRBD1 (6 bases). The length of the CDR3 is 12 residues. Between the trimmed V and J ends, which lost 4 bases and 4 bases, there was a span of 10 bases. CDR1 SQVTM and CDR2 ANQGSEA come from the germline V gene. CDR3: CSVVKGGETQYF. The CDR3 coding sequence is TGCAGCGTTGTTAAAGGGGGAGAGACCCAGTACTTC.

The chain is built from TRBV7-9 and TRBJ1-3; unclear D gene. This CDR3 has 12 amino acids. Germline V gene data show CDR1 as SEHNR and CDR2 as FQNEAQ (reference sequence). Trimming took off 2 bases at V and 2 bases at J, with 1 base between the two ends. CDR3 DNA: TGTGCCAGCAGCTTAACTGGAAACACCATATATTTT. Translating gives CASSLTGNTIYF.

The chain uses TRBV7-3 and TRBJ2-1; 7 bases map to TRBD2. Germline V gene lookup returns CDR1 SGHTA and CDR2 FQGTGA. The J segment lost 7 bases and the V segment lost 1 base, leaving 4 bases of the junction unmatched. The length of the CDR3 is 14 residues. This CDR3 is CASSLSGGSNEQFF. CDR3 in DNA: TGTGCCAGCAGCTTAAGTGGCGGGAGTAATGAGCAGTTCTTC.

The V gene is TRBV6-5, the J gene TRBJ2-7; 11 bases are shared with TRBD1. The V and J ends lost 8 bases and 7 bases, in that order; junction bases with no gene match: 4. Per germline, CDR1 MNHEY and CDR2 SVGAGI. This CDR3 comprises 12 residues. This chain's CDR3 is CASGQGAGEQYF. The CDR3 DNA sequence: TGTGCCAGCGGACAGGGGGCGGGGGAGCAGTACTTC.

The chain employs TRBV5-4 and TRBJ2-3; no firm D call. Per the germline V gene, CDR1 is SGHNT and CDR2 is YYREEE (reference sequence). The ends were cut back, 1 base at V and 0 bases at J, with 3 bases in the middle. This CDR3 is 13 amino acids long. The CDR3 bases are TGTGCCAGCAGCTTGTGGAGCACAGATACGCAGTATTTT. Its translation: CASSLWSTDTQYF.

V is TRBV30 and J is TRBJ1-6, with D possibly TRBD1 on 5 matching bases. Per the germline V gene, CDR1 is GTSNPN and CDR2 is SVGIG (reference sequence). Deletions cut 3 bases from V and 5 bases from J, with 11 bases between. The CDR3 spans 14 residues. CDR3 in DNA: TGTGCCTGGAGGGTCGGGGACCATAATTCACCCCTCCACTTT. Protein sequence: CAWRVGDHNSPLHF.

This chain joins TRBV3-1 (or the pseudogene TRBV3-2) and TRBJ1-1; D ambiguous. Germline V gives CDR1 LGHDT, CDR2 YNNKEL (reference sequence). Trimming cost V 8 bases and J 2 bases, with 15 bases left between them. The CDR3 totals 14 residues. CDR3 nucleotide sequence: TGTGCCAGCTTTTCCGACAAGCCTAACACTGAAGCTTTCTTT. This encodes CASFSDKPNTEAFF.

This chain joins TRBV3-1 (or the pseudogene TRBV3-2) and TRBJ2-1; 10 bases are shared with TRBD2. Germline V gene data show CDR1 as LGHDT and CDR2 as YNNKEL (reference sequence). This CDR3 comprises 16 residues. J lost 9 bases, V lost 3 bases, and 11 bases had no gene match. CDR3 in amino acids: CASSQRASGRGIEQFF. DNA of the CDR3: TGTGCCAGCAGCCAGAGAGCGAGCGGGAGGGGTATTGAGCAGTTCTTC.

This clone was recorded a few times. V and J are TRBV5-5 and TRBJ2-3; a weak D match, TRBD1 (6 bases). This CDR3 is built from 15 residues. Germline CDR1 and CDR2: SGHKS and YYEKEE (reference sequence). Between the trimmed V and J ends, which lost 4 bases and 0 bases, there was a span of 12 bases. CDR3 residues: CASSLYGQSTDTQYF. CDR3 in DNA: TGTGCCAGCAGCCTATACGGACAGAGCACAGATACGCAGTATTTT.

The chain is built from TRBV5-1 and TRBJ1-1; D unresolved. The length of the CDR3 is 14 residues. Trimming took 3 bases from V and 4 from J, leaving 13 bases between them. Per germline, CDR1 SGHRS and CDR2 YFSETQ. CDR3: CASSWGRGSTEAFF. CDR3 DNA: TGCGCCAGCAGCTGGGGAAGAGGTTCCACTGAAGCTTTCTTT.

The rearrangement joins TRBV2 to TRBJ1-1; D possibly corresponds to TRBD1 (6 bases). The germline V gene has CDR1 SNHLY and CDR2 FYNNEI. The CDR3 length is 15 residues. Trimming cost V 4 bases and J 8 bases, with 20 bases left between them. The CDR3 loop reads CASSVGFGGNSEAFF. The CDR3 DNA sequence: TGTGCCAGCAGTGTCGGTTTCGGGGGCAATTCGGAAGCTTTCTTT.